The clone carrying this T cell receptor beta chain appeared a few times. This sample is part of a study of response to subunit inactivated influenza vaccine. This CDR3 region has 14 residues. Per the germline V gene, CDR1 is DFQATT and CDR2 is SNEGSKA (reference sequence). V lost 3 bases and J 3 bases, leaving 15 bases between the germline ends. MiXCR, run by TCRdb on the RT-PCR reads, gives a single entry per CDR3 protein. Here the sample spans 450,000 to 600,000 distinct CDR3 sequences, approximately 7.7% being singletons. This clonotype originated in a man aged 50-75 years who received an inactivated influenza vaccine. V and J are TRBV20-1 and TRBJ2-7; TRBD1 or TRBD2 may be the D gene (6 bases each). The starting material was PBMCs from blood, obtained roughly 24 months after vaccination. Written as DNA, the CDR3 is TGCAGTGCTAGGGAGGAGGGGGTAAGCTACGAGCAGTACTTC. Protein product: CSAREEGVSYEQYF.